This TCR beta chain was obtained from a study of T cells in tuberculosis. For the study at large: In South Africa, adults with active tuberculosis were compared with IGRA-negative and latently infected IGRA-positive adolescents.

General study results and limits: Smaller alpha distances in active tuberculosis partly reflected shorter CDR3-alpha lengths.

Specified time point: new active TB diagnosis, blood taken before or within 7 days of starting treatment. Tuberculosis was confirmed by positive sputum smear and/or M. tuberculosis culture. Notes on this clone: Its antigen remains unknown.

Libraries were prepared by immunoSEQ multiplex PCR; TCRdb keeps only in-frame clonotypes and omits some of them. The data show fewer than 35,000 clones, roughly 83% seen once. J was trimmed by 8 bases and V by 6 bases; bases with no gene match: 7. Germline V gene data show CDR1 as MNHEY and CDR2 as SVGAGI. There are 13 residues in the CDR3. The sample was PBMCs, taken at tuberculosis diagnosis. The chain recombines TRBV6-5 with TRBJ1-2; 9 nucleotides line up with TRBD1. The receptor was derived from an adult with tuberculosis. DNA for the CDR3: TGTGCCAGCAGCCCAACAGGGGGCCGGGGCTACACCTTC. Protein sequence: CASSPTGGRGYTF.